This is a list of T cell receptor beta chains from one sample in a study of blood T cell repertoires in COVID-19. Data came from immunoSEQ multiplex PCR; TCRdb stores just in-frame clones and leaves some out. This sample has 69,000 or so clones; around 84% occur once, and the top ten carry over 7.5%. Sequenced material: peripheral blood. These receptors were obtained from a woman of 80 years or more with acute or convalescent COVID-19. The CDR3 runs from the conserved cysteine through the conserved F or W. A D gene is named only where the DNA matches it firmly. Clone size is stated in some rows and not others, as once, few, many or a class when expanded.

j_call v_call clone_size d_call cdr3_aa cdr3_nt
TRBJ1-5 TRBV5-5 few TRBD1 CASSGAGGINQPQHF TGTGCCAGCAGCGGCGCAGGGGGCATCAATCAGCCCCAGCATTTT
TRBJ2-1 TRBV11-2 - - CASSLAGRFYNEQFF TGTGCCAGCAGCTTAGCTGGTCGGTTTTACAATGAGCAGTTCTTC
TRBJ1-1 TRBV5-1 - - CASSYSGTTNTEAFF TGCGCCAGCAGCTATTCCGGGACAACGAACACTGAAGCTTTCTTT
TRBJ1-5 TRBV3-1/TRBV3-2 - - CASSPRSREGQHF TGTGCCAGCAGCCCCCGGTCGAGGGAGGGCCAGCATTTT
TRBJ1-4 TRBV19 - - CASSIGQTLNEKLFF TGTGCCAGTAGTATCGGACAGACCCTAAATGAAAAACTGTTTTTT
TRBJ1-2 TRBV5-1 few - CASSLAGGDGYTF TGCGCCAGCAGCTTGGCTGGGGGCGATGGCTACACCTTC
TRBJ1-2 TRBV30 - TRBD1 CAWSVPGTGAGGYTF TGTGCCTGGAGTGTACCAGGGACAGGGGCCGGTGGCTACACCTTC
TRBJ2-4 TRBV7-2 - TRBD2 CASSLELAGATQYF TGTGCCAGCAGCTTAGAATTAGCGGGGGCGACTCAGTACTTC
TRBJ2-5 TRBV5-1 - - CASSLSETQYF TGCGCCAGCAGCTTATCGGAGACCCAGTACTTC
TRBJ2-7 TRBV27 few TRBD1 CASSFTGQGAEQYF TGTGCCAGCAGTTTCACGGGACAGGGGGCCGAGCAGTACTTC
TRBJ2-1 TRBV5-1 - - CASSLVRGNEQFF TGCGCCAGCAGCTTGGTCAGGGGTAATGAGCAGTTCTTC
TRBJ2-5 TRBV5-1 - TRBD1 CASSSGTGETQYF TGCGCCAGCAGTTCCGGGACAGGAGAGACCCAGTACTTC
TRBJ2-3 TRBV11-2 - - CASSLDGARTDTQYF TGTGCCAGCAGCTTAGATGGGGCTCGCACAGATACGCAGTATTTT
TRBJ2-1 TRBV7-8 few - CASSLARASYNEQFF TGTGCCAGCAGCTTAGCGCGGGCATCATACAATGAGCAGTTCTTC
TRBJ2-5 TRBV3-1/TRBV3-2 - - CASSQGTQYQETQYF TGTGCCAGCAGCCAAGGGACACAGTACCAAGAGACCCAGTACTTC
TRBJ2-1 TRBV3-1/TRBV3-2 - TRBD2 CASSHDSGVGEQFF TGTGCCAGCAGCCATGATAGCGGGGTAGGCGAGCAGTTCTTC
TRBJ2-7 TRBV28 - - CASREQGLVEQYF TGTGCCAGCAGGGAACAGGGTTTGGTCGAGCAGTACTTC
TRBJ1-5 TRBV15 - TRBD1 CATSRPDRGMYQPQHF TGTGCCACCAGCAGACCGGACAGGGGGATGTACCAGCCCCAGCATTTT
TRBJ1-5 TRBV11-2 - - CASSPGHRGEGNQPQHF TGTGCCAGCAGTCCCGGGCATCGGGGGGAAGGCAATCAGCCCCAGCATTTT
TRBJ1-2 TRBV4-1 - - CASSQDQGYNYGYTF TGCGCCAGCAGCCAAGATCAGGGTTATAACTATGGCTACACCTTC
TRBJ2-5 TRBV14 - - CASSPAGRKAQETQYF TGTGCCAGCAGCCCCGCGGGGAGAAAGGCCCAAGAGACCCAGTACTTC
TRBJ2-1 TRBV6-5 - TRBD2 CASIRSGSHNEQFF TGTGCCAGCATACGTAGCGGGAGTCACAATGAGCAGTTCTTC
TRBJ1-2 TRBV5-1 - - CASSPGESYGYTF TGCGCCAGCAGCCCCGGGGAGTCCTATGGCTACACCTTC
TRBJ2-5 TRBV3-1/TRBV3-2 - - CASSQEPAAQETQYF TGTGCCAGCAGCCAAGAGCCGGCGGCACAAGAGACCCAGTACTTC
TRBJ1-5 TRBV9 - TRBD1 CASSVAKGARIGNQPQHF TGTGCCAGCAGCGTAGCGAAGGGGGCGCGTATCGGCAATCAGCCCCAGCATTTT
TRBJ1-2 TRBV5-1 - - CASSFGGNPDYGYTF TGCGCCAGCAGCTTTGGCGGTAATCCGGACTATGGCTACACCTTC
TRBJ1-2 TRBV2 - - CASSDQGGGWGYTF TGTGCCAGCAGTGATCAGGGAGGAGGCTGGGGCTACACCTTC
TRBJ1-2 TRBV4-2 - TRBD1 CASSLGDRVPTRYGYTF TGTGCCAGCAGTCTCGGGGACAGGGTGCCCACCCGCTATGGCTACACCTTC
TRBJ2-1 TRBV5-1 - TRBD1 CASSYDRATYNEQFF TGCGCCAGCAGCTACGACAGGGCGACCTACAATGAGCAGTTCTTC
TRBJ1-1 TRBV9 - - CASSVGGQGTEAFF TGTGCCAGCAGCGTTGGTGGGCAAGGCACTGAAGCTTTCTTT
TRBJ1-1 TRBV7-9 - - CASSHGRASTSTEAFF TGTGCCAGCAGCCATGGCAGGGCCAGCACGTCCACTGAAGCTTTCTTT
TRBJ1-1 TRBV5-1 once - CASSLWGDNTEAFF TGCGCCAGCAGCTTGTGGGGGGATAACACTGAAGCTTTCTTT
TRBJ2-2 TRBV5-4 - - CASSGGQLPNTGELFF TGTGCCAGCAGCGGCGGACAGTTACCGAACACCGGGGAGCTGTTTTTT
TRBJ2-6 TRBV2 few - CASTRVGANVLTF TGTGCCAGCACGAGGGTTGGGGCCAACGTCCTGACTTTC
TRBJ1-5 TRBV5-5 - - CASSLGRYSNQPQHF TGTGCCAGCAGCTTGGGCAGGTATAGCAATCAGCCCCAGCATTTT
TRBJ1-3 TRBV15 - - CATSRGGTGSGNTIYF TGTGCCACCAGCAGAGGAGGGACTGGCTCTGGAAACACCATATATTTT
TRBJ2-2 TRBV2 few TRBD2 CASSPSGGALTGELFF TGTGCCAGCAGTCCCAGCGGGGGGGCCCTCACCGGGGAGCTGTTTTTT
TRBJ1-5 TRBV5-8 - - CASSPSGVLGQPQHF TGTGCCAGCAGCCCCTCAGGGGTCCTAGGTCAGCCCCAGCATTTT
TRBJ2-1 TRBV10-3 - TRBD2 CAISDPVKGGGGNEQFF TGTGCCATCAGTGACCCTGTGAAGGGCGGGGGGGGCAATGAGCAGTTCTTC
TRBJ2-1 TRBV11-2 - - CASSFTGYNEQFF TGTGCCAGCAGCTTCACGGGGTACAATGAGCAGTTCTTC
TRBJ1-1 TRBV9 - TRBD1 CASSVGTPTGRLSANTEAFF TGTGCCAGCAGCGTAGGGACCCCGACAGGGCGGCTGTCAGCGAACACTGAAGCTTTCTTT
TRBJ1-2 TRBV19 once TRBD1 CATKGQARILNYGYTF TGTGCCACCAAGGGACAGGCCCGCATCCTCAACTATGGCTACACCTTC
TRBJ1-5 TRBV15 few - CATSRGRSNQPQHF TGTGCCACCAGCAGAGGCAGAAGTAATCAGCCCCAGCATTTT
TRBJ2-7 TRBV5-1 - - CASSSAGGASYEQYF TGCGCCAGCAGCTCGGCTGGGGGGGCTTCCTACGAGCAGTACTTC
TRBJ2-5 TRBV2 - TRBD2 CASSEPAGGAETQYF TGTGCCAGCAGTGAACCCGCGGGGGGCGCTGAGACCCAGTACTTC
TRBJ1-1 TRBV5-1 - - CASSFSQGRTEAFF TGCGCCAGCAGCTTTTCCCAGGGAAGGACTGAAGCTTTCTTT
TRBJ2-7 TRBV5-1 - TRBD2 CASSIGLAGGVPLEQYF TGCGCCAGCAGCATCGGACTAGCGGGGGGCGTTCCTCTCGAGCAGTACTTC
TRBJ2-3 TRBV5-4 - TRBD1 CASSLDRGFTDTQYF TGTGCCAGCAGCTTGGACAGGGGCTTCACAGATACGCAGTATTTT